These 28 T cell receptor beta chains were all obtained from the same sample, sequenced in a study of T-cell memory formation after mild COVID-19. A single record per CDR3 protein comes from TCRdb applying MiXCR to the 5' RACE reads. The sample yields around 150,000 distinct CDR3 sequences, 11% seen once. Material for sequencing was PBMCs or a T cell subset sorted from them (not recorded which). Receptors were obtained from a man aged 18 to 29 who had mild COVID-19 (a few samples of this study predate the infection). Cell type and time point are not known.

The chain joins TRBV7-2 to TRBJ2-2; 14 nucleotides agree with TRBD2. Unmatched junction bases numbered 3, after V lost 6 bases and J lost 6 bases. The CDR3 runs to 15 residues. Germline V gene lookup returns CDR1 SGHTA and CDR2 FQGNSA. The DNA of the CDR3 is TGTGCCAGCAGATTGGGACTAGCGGGGGCCGGGGAGCTGTTTTTT. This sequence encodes CASRLGLAGAGELFF.

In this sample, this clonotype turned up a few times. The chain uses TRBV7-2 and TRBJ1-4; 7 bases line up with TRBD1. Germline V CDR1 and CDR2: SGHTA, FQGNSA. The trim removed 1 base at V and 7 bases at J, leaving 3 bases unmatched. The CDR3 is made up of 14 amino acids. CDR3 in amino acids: CASSLGTGSEKLFF. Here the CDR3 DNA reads TGTGCCAGCAGCTTAGGGACAGGCTCTGAAAAACTGTTTTTT.

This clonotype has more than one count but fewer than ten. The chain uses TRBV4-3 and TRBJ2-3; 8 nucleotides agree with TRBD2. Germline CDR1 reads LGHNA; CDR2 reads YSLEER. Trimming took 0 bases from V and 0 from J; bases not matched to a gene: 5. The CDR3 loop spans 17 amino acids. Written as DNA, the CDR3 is TGCGCCAGCAGCCAAGAGAGCGCGGGGGGTAGCACAGATACGCAGTATTTT. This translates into CASSQESAGGSTDTQYF.

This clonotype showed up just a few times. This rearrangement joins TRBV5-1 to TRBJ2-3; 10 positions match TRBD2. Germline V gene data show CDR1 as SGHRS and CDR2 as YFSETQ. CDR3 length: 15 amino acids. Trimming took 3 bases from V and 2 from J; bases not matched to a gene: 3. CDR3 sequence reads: CASSYLAGVTDTQYF. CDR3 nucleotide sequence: TGCGCCAGCAGCTACCTAGCGGGGGTCACAGATACGCAGTATTTT. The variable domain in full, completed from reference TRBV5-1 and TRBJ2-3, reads KAGVTQTPRYLIKTRGQQVTLSCSPISGHRSVSWYQQTPGQGLQFLFEYFSETQRNKGNFPGRFSGRQFSNSRSEMNVSTLELGDSALYLCASSYLAGVTDTQYFGPGTRLTVL.

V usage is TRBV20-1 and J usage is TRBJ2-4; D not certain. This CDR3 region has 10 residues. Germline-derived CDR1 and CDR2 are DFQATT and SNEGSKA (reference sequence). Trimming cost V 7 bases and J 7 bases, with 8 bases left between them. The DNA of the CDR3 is TGCAGTGGGGTCTCCAACATTCAGTACTTC. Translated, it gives CSGVSNIQYF.

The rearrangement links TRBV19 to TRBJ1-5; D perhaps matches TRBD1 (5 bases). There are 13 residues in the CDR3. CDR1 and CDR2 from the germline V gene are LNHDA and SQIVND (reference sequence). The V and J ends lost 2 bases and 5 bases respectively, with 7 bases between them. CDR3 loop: CASSIQGHQPQHF. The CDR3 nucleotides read TGTGCCAGTAGTATACAGGGACATCAGCCCCAGCATTTT.

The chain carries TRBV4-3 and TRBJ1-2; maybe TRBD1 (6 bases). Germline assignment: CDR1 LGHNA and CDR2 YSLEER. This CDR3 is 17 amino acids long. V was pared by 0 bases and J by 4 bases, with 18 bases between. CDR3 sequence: CASSQDPPADSAYGYTF. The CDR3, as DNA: TGCGCCAGCAGCCAAGATCCCCCCGCGGACAGCGCCTATGGCTACACCTTC.

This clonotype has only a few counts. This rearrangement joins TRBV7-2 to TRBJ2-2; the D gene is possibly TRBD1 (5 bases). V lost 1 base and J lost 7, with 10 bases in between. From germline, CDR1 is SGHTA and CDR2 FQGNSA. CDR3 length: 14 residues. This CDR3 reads CASSLVRADGELFF. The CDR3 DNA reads TGTGCCAGCAGCTTAGTCAGGGCGGACGGGGAGCTGTTTTTT.

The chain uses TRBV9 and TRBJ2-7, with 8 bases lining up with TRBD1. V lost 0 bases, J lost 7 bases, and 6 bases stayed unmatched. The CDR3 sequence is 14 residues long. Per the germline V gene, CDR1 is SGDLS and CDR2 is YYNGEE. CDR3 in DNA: TGTGCCAGCAGCGTAGGGCAGGGGGCTCGGGAGCAGTACTTC. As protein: CASSVGQGAREQYF.

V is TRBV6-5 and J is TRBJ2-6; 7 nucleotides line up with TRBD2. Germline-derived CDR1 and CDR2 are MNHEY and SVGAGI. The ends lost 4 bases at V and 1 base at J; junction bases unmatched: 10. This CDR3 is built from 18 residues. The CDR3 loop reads CASSSTGLIISGANVLTF. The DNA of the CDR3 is TGTGCCAGCAGTTCCACGGGACTAATCATATCTGGGGCCAACGTCCTGACTTTC.

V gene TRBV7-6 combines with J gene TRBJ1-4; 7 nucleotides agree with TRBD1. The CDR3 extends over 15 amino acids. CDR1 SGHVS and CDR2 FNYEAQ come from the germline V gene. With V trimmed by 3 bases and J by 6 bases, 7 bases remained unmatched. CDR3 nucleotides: TGTGCCAGCAGCTTCCGACAGGGCTTGCATGAAAAACTGTTTTTT. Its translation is CASSFRQGLHEKLFF.

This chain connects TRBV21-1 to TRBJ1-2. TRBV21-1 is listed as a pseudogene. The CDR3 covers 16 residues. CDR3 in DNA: TGTGCCAGCAGCAAAGGCTCTGGAAATACCAACTATGGCTACACCTTC. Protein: CASSKGSGNTNYGYTF.

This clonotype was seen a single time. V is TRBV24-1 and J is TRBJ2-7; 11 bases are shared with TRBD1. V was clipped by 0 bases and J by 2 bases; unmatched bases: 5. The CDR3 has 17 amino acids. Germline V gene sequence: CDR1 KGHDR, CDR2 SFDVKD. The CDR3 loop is CATSDLQRTGGPYEQYV. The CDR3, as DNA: TGTGCCACCAGTGATTTGCAAAGGACAGGGGGCCCCTACGAGCAGTACGTC.

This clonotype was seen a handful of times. CDR3 nucleotides: TGTGCCAGCTCACCAGGGGTTCGGTTGGATGAGCAGTTCTTC. Translated, it gives CASSPGVRLDEQFF. V gene TRBV18 combines with J gene TRBJ2-1, with D uncertain. CDR3 length equals 14 residues. Between the trimmed V and J ends, which lost 2 bases and 8 bases, there was a span of 13 bases. Germline V CDR1 and CDR2: KGHSH, LQKENI.

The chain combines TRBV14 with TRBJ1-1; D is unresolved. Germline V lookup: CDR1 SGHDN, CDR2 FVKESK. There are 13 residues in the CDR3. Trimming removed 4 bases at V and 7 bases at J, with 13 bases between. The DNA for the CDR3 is TGTGCCAGCAGCCCTAGAATTGTGGGTGAAGCTTTCTTT. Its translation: CASSPRIVGEAFF.

This CDR3 reads CASSLAGRMNTEAFF. Written as DNA, the CDR3 is TGTGCCAGCAGTTTGGCAGGCCGCATGAACACTGAAGCTTTCTTT. The chain carries TRBV27 and TRBJ1-1; D unresolved. The CDR3 is 15 residues long. Trimming took 3 bases from V and 0 from J, leaving 11 bases between them. Germline values: CDR1 MNHEY, CDR2 SMNVEV (reference sequence).

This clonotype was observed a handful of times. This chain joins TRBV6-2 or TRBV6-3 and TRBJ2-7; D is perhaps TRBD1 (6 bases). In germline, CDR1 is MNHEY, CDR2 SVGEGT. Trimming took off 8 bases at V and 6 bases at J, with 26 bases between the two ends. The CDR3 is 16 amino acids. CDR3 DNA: TGTGCCAGCTGGAGTAGTAGGACAGACCGTAGGGGCGAGCAGTACTTC. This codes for CASWSSRTDRRGEQYF.

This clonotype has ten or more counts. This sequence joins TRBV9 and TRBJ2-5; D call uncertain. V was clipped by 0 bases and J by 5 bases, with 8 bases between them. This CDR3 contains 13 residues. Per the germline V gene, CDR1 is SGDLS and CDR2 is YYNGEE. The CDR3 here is CASSVGVYETQYF. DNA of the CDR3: TGTGCCAGCAGCGTAGGCGTGTATGAGACCCAGTACTTC.

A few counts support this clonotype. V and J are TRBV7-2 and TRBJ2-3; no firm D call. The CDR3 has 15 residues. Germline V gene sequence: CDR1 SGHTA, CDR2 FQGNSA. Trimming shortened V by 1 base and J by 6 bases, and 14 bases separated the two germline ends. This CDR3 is CASSLGGRRGDTQYF. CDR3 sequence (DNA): TGTGCCAGCAGCTTAGGGGGTCGCCGAGGCGATACGCAGTATTTT. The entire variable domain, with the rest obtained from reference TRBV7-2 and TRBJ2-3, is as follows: GAGVSQSPSNKVTEKGKDVELRCDPISGHTALYWYRQSLGQGLEFLIYFQGNSAPDKSGLPSDRFSAERTGGSVSTLTIQRTQQEDSAVYLCASSLGGRRGDTQYFGPGTRLTVL.

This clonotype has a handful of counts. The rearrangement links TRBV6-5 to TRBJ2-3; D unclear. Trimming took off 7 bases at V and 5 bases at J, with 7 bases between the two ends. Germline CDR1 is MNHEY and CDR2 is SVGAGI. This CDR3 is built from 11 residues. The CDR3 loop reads CASTLVDTQYF. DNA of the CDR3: TGTGCCAGCACGCTGGTAGATACGCAGTATTTT.

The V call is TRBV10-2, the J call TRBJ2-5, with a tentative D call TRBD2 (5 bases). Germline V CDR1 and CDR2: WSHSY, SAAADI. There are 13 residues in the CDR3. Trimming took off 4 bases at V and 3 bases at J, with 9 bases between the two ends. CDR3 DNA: TGCGCCAGCAGTGCTACTAGGGAAGAGACCCAGTACTTC. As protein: CASSATREETQYF.

The CDR3 loop reads CASSLMGQGVIDEQYF. As DNA, the CDR3 is TGTGCCAGCAGCTTAATGGGACAGGGGGTAATCGACGAGCAGTACTTC. The J gene is TRBJ2-7, the V gene TRBV7-2; 11 bases map to TRBD1. Per germline, CDR1 SGHTA and CDR2 FQGNSA. V lost 2 bases to trimming and J lost 5 bases; unmatched junction nucleotides: 8. The length of the CDR3 is 16 residues.

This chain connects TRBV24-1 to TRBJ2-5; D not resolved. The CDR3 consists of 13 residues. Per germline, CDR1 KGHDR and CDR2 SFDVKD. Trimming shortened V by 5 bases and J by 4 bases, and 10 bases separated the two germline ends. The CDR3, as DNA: TGTGCCACCAGTGTAGGCACTCCAGAGACCCAGTACTTC. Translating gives CATSVGTPETQYF.

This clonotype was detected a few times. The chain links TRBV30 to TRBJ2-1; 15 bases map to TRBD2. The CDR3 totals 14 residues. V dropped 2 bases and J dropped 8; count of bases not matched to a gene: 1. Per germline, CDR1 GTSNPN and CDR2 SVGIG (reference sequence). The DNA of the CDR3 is TGTGCCTGGAGTCGGACTAGCGGGGGGGATGAGCAGTTCTTC. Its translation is CAWSRTSGGDEQFF.

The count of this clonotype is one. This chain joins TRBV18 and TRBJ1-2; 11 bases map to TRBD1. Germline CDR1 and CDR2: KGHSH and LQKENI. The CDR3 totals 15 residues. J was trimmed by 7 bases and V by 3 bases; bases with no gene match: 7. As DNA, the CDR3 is TGTGCCAGCTCACCCCGGGACAGGGGGGTATCTGGCTACACCTTC. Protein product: CASSPRDRGVSGYTF.

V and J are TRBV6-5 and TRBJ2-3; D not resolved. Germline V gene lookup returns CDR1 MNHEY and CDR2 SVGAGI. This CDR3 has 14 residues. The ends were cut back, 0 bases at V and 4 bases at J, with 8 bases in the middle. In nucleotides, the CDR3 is TGTGCCAGCAGTTACTCCTTTATGGCAGATACGCAGTATTTT. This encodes CASSYSFMADTQYF.

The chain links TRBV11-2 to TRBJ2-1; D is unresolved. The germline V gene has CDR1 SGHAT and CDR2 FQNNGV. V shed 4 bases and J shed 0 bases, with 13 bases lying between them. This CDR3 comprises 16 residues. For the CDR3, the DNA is TGTGCCAGCAGCTCTCACGGAAAGAGCTCCTACAATGAGCAGTTCTTC. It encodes CASSSHGKSSYNEQFF.

In DNA form, the CDR3 reads TGCAGTGCTTCGGACAGGGTGAATGGCTACACCTTC. It encodes CSASDRVNGYTF. The chain recombines TRBV20-1 with TRBJ1-2; TRBD1 matches 8 bases. Germline V gene lookup returns CDR1 DFQATT and CDR2 SNEGSKA (reference sequence). Unmatched junction bases numbered 5, after V lost 5 bases and J lost 6 bases. The CDR3 extends over 12 amino acids.